This T cell receptor (beta chain) appears in the sequencing data of a study of T cells in Graves' hyperthyroidism and ophthalmopathy. For the study at large: Staff took peripheral blood when the initial diagnosis was made, before any treatment began.

There were TCR beta CDR3 regions amplified from RNA transcripts. A first-round RT-PCR of the TCR CDR3 used the HTBI primer set. TCRdb ran MiXCR on the multiplex PCR reads and lists one entry per CDR3 protein. The table shows approximately 490,000 distinct CDR3 sequences, with roughly 22% occurring only once. Ophthalmopathy patients had moderate-to-severe active disease, CAS ≥3, NOSPECS ≥4, and disease duration under 3 months. The table lists this clonotype with many counts. Trimming cost V 9 bases and J 4 bases, with 7 bases left between them. The CDR3 loop spans 11 amino acids. Sequenced: blood. This sequence was found in a woman in her 70s with Graves' ophthalmopathy. The chain has TRBV12-3 or TRBV12-4 and TRBJ2-1, with D perhaps TRBD2 (5 bases). The CDR3, as DNA: TGTGCCAGAACGGGATACAATGAGCAGTTCTTC. Its translation: CARTGYNEQFF.